The T cell receptor beta chain under discussion was sequenced for a study of liver allograft versus peripheral blood T cells. Background on the study: T cell receptor repertoires in transplanted livers were compared with those in recipients' peripheral blood.

Study outcomes and limitations: Liver allograft T cell receptor repertoires were reported to differ from peripheral blood repertoires.

In TCRdb, the reads were re-called with MiXCR into one record per CDR3 protein. The sample consists of about 6,300 distinct CDR3 sequences, roughly 15% of them appearing once. V gave up 5 bases and J gave up 5 bases; unmatched junction bases: 7. The CDR3 is made up of 14 amino acids. This clonotype was counted a few times. Its target is not known. The V gene is TRBV12-3 or TRBV12-4, the J gene TRBJ2-7; 9 bases map to TRBD1. The sequence was collected from a human patient who had a liver transplant. Some T cells may be supplied by the graft donor. The CDR3 DNA sequence: TGTGCCAGCAGTCCCGGACAGGGGAGGAACGAGCAGTACTTC. Amino acid sequence: CASSPGQGRNEQYF.